Detailed here is one T cell receptor (beta chain). Its antigen is unidentified. The likely explanation is a read error, given a far larger clone one base away. The data stem from a study of shared clonotypes between healthy human individuals. Study background: Researchers assigned three CD4 naive, three CD4 memory, two CD8 naive and one CD8 memory plate to each donor. The study's findings and limits: Non-shared clonotypes had lower generation probabilities than those shared by all four donors. The expectation was that sequencing depth would affect clonotype sharing among donors. Clonotype sharing across several donors was observed for 4.5% to 6.5% of naive CD4 clonotypes.

CDR3 size: 14 residues. Germline values: CDR1 SEHNR, CDR2 FQNEAQ (reference sequence). TCRdb's copy holds only in-frame clones and misses some; the assay was immunoSEQ multiplex PCR. Of 2 million to 2.5 million clones listed, less than 95% are singletons. The sequencing input was naive CD4+ T cells from PBMCs. Subset here: CD45RA+ positively selected. This chain uses TRBV7-9 with TRBJ2-5; TRBD1 agrees at 9 bases. The sequence was obtained from a man aged 18-30 years in good health. Some clones in this sample may be carry-over from other donors' samples. The CDR3 coding sequence is TGTGTCAGCAGCTTGGGACAGGGCCAAGAGACCCAGTACTTC. It yields the protein CVSSLGQGQETQYF.